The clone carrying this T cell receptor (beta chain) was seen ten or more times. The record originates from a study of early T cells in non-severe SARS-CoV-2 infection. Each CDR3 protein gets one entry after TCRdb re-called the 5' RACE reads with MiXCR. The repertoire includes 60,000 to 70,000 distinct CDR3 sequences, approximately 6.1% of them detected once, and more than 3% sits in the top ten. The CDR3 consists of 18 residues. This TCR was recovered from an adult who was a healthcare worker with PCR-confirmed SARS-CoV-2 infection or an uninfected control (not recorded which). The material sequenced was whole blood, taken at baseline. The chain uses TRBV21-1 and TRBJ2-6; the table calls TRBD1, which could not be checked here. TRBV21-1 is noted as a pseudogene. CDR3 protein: CASSGRDRENSGANVLTF. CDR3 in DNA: TGTGCCAGCAGCGGACGGGACAGGGAGAACTCTGGGGCCAACGTCCTGACTTTC.